This TCR beta chain was recorded in a study of T cells in Graves' hyperthyroidism and ophthalmopathy (dated by TCRdb to between 2018 and 2021). Study-wide context: A discovery cohort of about a hundred patients, roughly 45 with Graves' ophthalmopathy and fewer than 65 with stable Graves' hyperthyroidism, was used to find distinguishing TCR V-J signatures. An independent validation cohort of some 18 hyperthyroidism patients and over 15 patients who later progressed to ophthalmopathy tested prospective prediction of ophthalmopathy. The 90 to 100 discovery patients were randomly split 7:3 into training and test sets. In about 6 Graves' hyperthyroidism patients, the study also compared T-cell repertoires from thyroid tissue with T-cell repertoires from blood. After blood sampling, hyperthyroidism patients were treated with methimazole at a starting dose of 30 mg daily, and ophthalmopathy patients were treated with high-dose intravenous methylprednisolone. According to the paper, TCR Vbeta CDR3 sequencing was carried out on roughly 130 peripheral blood samples, which came from 40 to 45 ophthalmopathy, under 85 hyperthyroidism and approximately 17 progressor patients.

The CDR3 runs 11 residues from the cysteine to the phenylalanine. CDR3 DNA only is kept here, 33 bases in frame from base 1. The germline V gene supplies CDR1 SGHTA and CDR2 FQGNSA. Trimming removed 5 bases from V and 11 bases from J, leaving 12 bases between the germline ends. Graves' hyperthyroidism was defined as stable when no progression to ophthalmopathy occurred over 18 months of follow-up. Hyperthyroidism patients were newly diagnosed, with disease duration under 2 months, and aged 18 to 65 years. Any patient with an uncontrolled infection, another autoimmune disease, pregnancy or lactation was excluded. Clinical symptoms, serum thyroxine and TRAb, thyroid ultrasound, and orbital computed tomography formed the basis for the diagnoses. Total RNA was extracted using Trizol reagent, and RNA quality was assessed on an Agilent 2100 Bioanalyzer. The TCR beta CDR3 regions were amplified from RNA transcripts. A first-round RT-PCR of the TCR CDR3 used the HTBI primer set with the Qiagen OneStep RT-PCR kit. A second multiplex PCR round built the libraries, followed by size selection and purification. The libraries were sequenced on an Illumina HiSeq2000 using paired-end 100 bp reads. The original pipeline was this. Raw data were processed with SOAPnuke, discarding reads with adapters, uncalled bases, mean Phred below 15, or no exact constant-primer or identifier match. COPE v1.2.5 was used to merge high-quality paired reads, and clonotypes were defined as unique nucleotide sequences. Clonotypes were aligned to IMGT TRBV, TRBD and TRBJ reference segments using MiTCR v1.1. Only V-J combinations with frequency above 0.0001, covering about 99% of repertoires, were analysed. The TCS score was defined as F50 (clonal expansion) divided by E x V (chaos), with BLOSUM62-based TCRdist calculated between CDR3 peptides within each V-J. Welch's t-statistics and random forest reduced 500 to 550 V-J features to roughly 13, which were used in a naive Bayes classifier (R e1071). TCRdb itself trimmed the public reads at Q25 with fastp, ran MiXCR and retained productive beta chains. For every CDR3 protein sequence, its rows merge into one entry that carries the most common genes and DNA. These V and J calls originate from TCRdb's pipeline instead of the authors' own analysis. For this sample the table gives a few hundred thousand distinct CDR3 sequences, of which about 43% were detected only once. Of the sample, 8.2% falls within the top ten clones.

About this clonotype itself: Its cognate antigen has yet to be identified. Base qualities are not at hand, and no much larger clone is one base apart.

Paper-wide results and their limitations: A model built on a 13 V-J signature distinguished ophthalmopathy from stable hyperthyroidism, reaching approximately 89% sensitivity and around 81% specificity in cross-validation and 80%/75% in testing. In validation, the model predicted progression to ophthalmopathy a median of roughly 6.2 months before onset, with roughly 70% sensitivity and 72.22% specificity. Sample size was not statistically predetermined, and investigators were not blinded to group allocation. Blood samples also contained most of the expanded thyroid clonotypes (frequency above 0.001), which suggests that blood repertoires may reflect thyroid immune responses.

The V and J segments used are TRBV7-2 and TRBJ1-1; 5 matching bases give a weak D call of TRBD1. The sequence was collected from a woman aged 18 to 35 with Graves' hyperthyroidism. Donor details come from another sample of the same person, matched by shared clones. Material: peripheral blood or thyroid tissue (not recorded which). The CDR3 region reads CASSQAGPAFF. The DNA sequence reads TGTGCCAGCAGCCAGGCAGGGCCGGCTTTCTTT.